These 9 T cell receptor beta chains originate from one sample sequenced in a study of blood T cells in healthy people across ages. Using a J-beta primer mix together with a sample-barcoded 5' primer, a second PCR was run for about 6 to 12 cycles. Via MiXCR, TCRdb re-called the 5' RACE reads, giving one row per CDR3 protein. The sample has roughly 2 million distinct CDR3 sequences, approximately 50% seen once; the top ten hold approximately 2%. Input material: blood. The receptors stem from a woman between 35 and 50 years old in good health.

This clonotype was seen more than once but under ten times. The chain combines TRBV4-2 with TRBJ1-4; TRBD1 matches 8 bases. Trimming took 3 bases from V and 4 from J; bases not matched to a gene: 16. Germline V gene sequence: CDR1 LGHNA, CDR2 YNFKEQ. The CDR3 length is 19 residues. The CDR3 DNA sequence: TGTGCCAGCAGCCAGATATTAGGGGGACAGGAGCCAATTAATGAAAAACTGTTTTTT. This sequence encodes CASSQILGGQEPINEKLFF.

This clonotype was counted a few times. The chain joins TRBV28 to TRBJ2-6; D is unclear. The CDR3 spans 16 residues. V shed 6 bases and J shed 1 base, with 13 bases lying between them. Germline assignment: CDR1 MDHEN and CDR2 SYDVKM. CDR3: CASSSPIGSGANVLTF. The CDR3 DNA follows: TGTGCCAGCAGCTCACCTATTGGGTCTGGGGCCAACGTCCTGACTTTC.

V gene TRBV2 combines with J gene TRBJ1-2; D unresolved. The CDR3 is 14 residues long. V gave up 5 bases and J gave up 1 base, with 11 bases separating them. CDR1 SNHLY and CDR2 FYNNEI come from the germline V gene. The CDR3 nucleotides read TGTGCCAGCAGTCGAGACAAGATTAACTATGGCTACACCTTC. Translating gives CASSRDKINYGYTF.

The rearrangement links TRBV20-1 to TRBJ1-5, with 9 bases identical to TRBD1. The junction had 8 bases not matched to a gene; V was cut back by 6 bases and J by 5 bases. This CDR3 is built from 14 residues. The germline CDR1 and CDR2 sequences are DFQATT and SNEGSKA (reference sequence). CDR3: CSATSGTGHQPQHF. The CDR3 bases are TGCAGTGCCACAAGTGGGACAGGGCATCAGCCCCAGCATTTT.

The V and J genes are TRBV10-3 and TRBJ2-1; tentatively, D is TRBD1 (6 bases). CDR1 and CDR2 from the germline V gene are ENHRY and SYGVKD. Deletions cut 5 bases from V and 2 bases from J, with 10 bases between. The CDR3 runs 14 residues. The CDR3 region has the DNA TGTGCCATCAGTACCGGACAGACCTACAATGAGCAGTTCTTC. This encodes CAISTGQTYNEQFF.

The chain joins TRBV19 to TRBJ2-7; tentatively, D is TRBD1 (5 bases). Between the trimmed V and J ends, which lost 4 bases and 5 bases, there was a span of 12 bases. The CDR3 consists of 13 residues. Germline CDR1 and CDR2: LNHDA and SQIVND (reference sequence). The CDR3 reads CASSSQGTDEQYF. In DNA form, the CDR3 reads TGTGCCAGTAGTAGCCAGGGTACCGACGAGCAGTACTTC.

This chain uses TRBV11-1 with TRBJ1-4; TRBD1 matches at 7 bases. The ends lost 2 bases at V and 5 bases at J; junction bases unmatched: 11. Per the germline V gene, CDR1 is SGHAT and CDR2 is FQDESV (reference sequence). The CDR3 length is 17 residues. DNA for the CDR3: TGTGCCAGCAGCTTACCGGTGGTCGGGACAGCGAATGAAAAACTGTTTTTT. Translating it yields CASSLPVVGTANEKLFF.

This CDR3 is CASSATGGLYNEQFF. For the CDR3, the DNA is TGTGCCAGCAGCGCCACGGGGGGGCTTTACAATGAGCAGTTCTTC. The rearrangement joins TRBV9 to TRBJ2-1; 8 bases agree with TRBD2. CDR3 length: 15 residues. J was trimmed by 4 bases and V by 3 bases; bases with no gene match: 6. CDR1 is SGDLS and CDR2 is YYNGEE in the germline V gene.

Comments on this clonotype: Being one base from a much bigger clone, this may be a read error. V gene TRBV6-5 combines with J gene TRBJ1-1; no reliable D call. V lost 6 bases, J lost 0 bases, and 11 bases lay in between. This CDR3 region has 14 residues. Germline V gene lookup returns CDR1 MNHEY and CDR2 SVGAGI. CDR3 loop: CASSPETVNTEAFF. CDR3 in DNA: TGTGCCAGCAGCCCCGAGACGGTGAACACTGAAGCTTTCTTT.